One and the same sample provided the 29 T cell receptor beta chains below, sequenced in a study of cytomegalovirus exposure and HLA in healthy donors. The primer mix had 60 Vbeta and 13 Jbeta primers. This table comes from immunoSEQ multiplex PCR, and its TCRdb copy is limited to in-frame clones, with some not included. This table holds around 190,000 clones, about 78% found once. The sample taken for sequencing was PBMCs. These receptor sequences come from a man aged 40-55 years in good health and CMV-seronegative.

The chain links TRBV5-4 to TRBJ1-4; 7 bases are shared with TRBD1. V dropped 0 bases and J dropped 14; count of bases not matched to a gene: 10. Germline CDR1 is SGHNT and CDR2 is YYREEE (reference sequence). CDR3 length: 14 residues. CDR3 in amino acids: CASSLGGTAVGLFF. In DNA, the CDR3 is TGTGCCAGCAGCTTGGGAGGGACAGCGGTCGGGCTGTTTTTT.

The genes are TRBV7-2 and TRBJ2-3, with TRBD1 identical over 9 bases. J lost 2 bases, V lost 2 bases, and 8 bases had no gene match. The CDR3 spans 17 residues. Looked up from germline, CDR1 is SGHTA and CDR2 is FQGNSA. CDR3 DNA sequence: TGTGCCAGCAGCTTAAGATCCGGGACAGGGTCCACAGATACGCAGTATTTT. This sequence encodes CASSLRSGTGSTDTQYF.

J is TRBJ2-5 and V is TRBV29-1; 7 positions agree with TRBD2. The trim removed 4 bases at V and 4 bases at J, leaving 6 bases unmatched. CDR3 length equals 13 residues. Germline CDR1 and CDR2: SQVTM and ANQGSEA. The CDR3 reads CSVGGGGRETQYF. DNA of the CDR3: TGCAGCGTTGGGGGTGGCGGGAGAGAGACCCAGTACTTC.

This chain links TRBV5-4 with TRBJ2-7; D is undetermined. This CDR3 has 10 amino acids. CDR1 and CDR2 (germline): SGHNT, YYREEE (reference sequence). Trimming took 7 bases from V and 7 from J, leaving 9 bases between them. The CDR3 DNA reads TGTGCCAGCCGTCCTCCTGAGCAGTACTTC. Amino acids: CASRPPEQYF.

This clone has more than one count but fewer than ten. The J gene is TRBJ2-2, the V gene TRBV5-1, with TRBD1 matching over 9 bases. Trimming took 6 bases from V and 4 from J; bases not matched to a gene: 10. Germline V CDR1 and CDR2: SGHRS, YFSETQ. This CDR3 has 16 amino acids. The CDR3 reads CASTGTGGVVTGELFF. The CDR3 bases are TGCGCCAGCACCGGAACAGGGGGCGTAGTCACCGGGGAGCTGTTTTTT.

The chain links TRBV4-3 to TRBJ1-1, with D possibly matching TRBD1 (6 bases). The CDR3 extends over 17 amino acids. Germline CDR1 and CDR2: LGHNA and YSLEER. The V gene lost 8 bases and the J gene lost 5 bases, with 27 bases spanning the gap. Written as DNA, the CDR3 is TGCGCCAGCCCCCATAGCCGGCAGGGGAGCGAAGGGACTGAAGCTTTCTTT. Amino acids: CASPHSRQGSEGTEAFF.

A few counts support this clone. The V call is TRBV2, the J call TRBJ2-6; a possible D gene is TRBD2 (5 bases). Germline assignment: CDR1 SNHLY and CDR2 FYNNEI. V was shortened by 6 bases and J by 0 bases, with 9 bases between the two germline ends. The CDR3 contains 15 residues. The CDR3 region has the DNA TGTGCCAGCAGGGAGGAGTACTCTGGGGCCAACGTCCTGACTTTC. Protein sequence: CASREEYSGANVLTF.

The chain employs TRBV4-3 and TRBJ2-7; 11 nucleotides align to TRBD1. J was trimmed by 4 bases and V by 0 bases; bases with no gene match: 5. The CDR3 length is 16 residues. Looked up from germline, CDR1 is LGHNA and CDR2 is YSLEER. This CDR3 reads CASSQDRGQGAYEQYF. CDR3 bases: TGCGCCAGCAGCCAAGATAGAGGACAGGGGGCTTACGAGCAGTACTTC.

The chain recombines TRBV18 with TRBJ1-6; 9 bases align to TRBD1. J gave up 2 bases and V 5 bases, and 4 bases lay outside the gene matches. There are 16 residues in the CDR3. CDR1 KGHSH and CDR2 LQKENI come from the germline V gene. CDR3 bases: TGTGCCAGCTCATCGGACAGGGGCACCTATAATTCACCCCTCCACTTT. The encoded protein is CASSSDRGTYNSPLHF.

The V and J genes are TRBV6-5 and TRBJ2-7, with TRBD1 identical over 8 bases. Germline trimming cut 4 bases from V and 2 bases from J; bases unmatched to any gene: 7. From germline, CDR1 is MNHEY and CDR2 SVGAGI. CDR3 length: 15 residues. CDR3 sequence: CASSLTRGLPYEQYF. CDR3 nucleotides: TGTGCCAGCAGTTTAACCAGGGGGCTCCCCTACGAGCAGTACTTC.

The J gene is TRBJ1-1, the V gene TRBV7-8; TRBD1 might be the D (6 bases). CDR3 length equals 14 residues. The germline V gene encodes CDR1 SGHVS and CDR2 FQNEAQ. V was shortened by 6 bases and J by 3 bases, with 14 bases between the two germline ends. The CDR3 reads CASRSRGGDTEAFF. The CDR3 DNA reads TGTGCCAGCAGAAGCAGGGGAGGGGACACTGAAGCTTTCTTT.

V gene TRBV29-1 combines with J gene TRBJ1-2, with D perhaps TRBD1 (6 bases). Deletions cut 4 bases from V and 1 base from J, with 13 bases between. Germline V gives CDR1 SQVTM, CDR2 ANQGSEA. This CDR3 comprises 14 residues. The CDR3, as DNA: TGCAGCGTTGCAGGGGTCGGATATAACTATGGCTACACCTTC. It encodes CSVAGVGYNYGYTF.

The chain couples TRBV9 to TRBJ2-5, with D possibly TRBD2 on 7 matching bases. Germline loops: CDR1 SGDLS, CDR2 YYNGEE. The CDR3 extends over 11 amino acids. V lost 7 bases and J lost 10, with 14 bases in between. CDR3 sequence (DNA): TGTGCCAGCGGAGGGGGGGCCGACCAGTACTTC. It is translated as CASGGGADQYF.

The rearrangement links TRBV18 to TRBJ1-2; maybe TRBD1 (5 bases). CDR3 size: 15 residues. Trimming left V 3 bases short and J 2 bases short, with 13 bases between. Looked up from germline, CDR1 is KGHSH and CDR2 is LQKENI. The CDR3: CASSPSGGGNYGYTF. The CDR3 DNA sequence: TGTGCCAGCTCACCGTCCGGGGGAGGCAACTATGGCTACACCTTC.

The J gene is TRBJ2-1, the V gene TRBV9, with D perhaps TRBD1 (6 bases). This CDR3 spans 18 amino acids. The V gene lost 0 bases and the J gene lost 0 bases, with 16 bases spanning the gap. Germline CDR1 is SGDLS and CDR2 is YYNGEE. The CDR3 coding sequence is TGTGCCAGCAGCGTAGGAATACAGAGAGGGGGCTCCTACAATGAGCAGTTCTTC. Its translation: CASSVGIQRGGSYNEQFF.

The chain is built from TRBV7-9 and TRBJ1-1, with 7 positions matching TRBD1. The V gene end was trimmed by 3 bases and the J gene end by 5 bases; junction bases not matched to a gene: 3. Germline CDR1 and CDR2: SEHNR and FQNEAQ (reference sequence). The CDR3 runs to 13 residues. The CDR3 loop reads CASSLRQGTEAFF. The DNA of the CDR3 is TGTGCCAGCAGCTTGAGACAGGGAACTGAAGCTTTCTTT. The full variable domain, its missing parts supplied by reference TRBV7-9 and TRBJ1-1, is DTGVSQNPRHKITKRGQNVTFRCDPISEHNRLYWYRQTLGQGPEFLTYFQNEAQLEKSRLLSDRFSAERPKGSFSTLEIQRTEQGDSAMYLCASSLRQGTEAFFGQGTRLTVV.

The CDR3 nucleotides are TGCGCCAGCAGCGCCGGGACAAGAAACACCGGGGAGCTGTTTTTT. Translating gives CASSAGTRNTGELFF. The V and J genes are TRBV5-1 and TRBJ2-2, with D tentatively TRBD1 (6 bases). The ends were cut back, 4 bases at V and 2 bases at J, with 12 bases in the middle. The germline V gene encodes CDR1 SGHRS and CDR2 YFSETQ. This CDR3 has 15 residues.

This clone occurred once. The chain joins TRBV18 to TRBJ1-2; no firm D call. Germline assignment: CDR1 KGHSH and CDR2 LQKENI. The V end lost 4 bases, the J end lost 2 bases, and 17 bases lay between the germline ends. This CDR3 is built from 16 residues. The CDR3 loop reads CASSLTPGDYNYGYTF. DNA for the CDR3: TGTGCCAGCTCACTAACCCCCGGGGATTACAACTATGGCTACACCTTC.

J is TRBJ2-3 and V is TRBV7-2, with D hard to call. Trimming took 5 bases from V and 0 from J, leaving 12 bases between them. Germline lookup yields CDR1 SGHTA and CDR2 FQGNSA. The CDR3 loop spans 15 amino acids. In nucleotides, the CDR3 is TGTGCCAGCAGCACACGAGAGCGCAGCACAGATACGCAGTATTTT. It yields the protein CASSTRERSTDTQYF.

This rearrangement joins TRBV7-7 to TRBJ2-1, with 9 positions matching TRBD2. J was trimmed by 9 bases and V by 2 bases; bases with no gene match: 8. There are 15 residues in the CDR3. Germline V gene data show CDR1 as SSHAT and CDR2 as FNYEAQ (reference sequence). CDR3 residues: CASSLLAGESGEQFF. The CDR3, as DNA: TGTGCCAGCAGCTTATTAGCGGGAGAATCGGGTGAGCAGTTCTTC. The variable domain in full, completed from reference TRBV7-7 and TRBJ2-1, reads GAGVSQSPRYKVTKRGQDVTLRCDPISSHATLYWYQQALGQGPEFLTYFNYEAQPDKSGLPSDRFSAERPEGSISTLTIQRTEQRDSAMYRCASSLLAGESGEQFFGPGTRLTVL.

DNA for the CDR3: TGTGCCTGGAGCTCCGGAGACGGTCGTGGCTACACCTTC. Amino acid sequence: CAWSSGDGRGYTF. This chain connects TRBV30 to TRBJ1-2; D gene ambiguous. Germline V gene data show CDR1 as GTSNPN and CDR2 as SVGIG (reference sequence). CDR3 size: 13 residues. V lost 3 bases and J 7 bases, leaving 15 bases between the germline ends.

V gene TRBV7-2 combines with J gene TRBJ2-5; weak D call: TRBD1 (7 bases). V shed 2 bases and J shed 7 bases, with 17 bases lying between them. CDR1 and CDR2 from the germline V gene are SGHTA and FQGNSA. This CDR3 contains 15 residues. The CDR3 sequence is CASSLPGAGGGTQYF. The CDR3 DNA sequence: TGTGCCAGCAGCTTACCCGGGGCAGGGGGAGGGACCCAGTACTTC.

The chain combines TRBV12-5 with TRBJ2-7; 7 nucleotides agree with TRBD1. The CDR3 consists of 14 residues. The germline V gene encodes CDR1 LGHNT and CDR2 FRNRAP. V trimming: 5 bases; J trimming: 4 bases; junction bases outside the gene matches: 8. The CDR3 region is CASGPGTVLYEQYF. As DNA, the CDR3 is TGTGCTAGTGGTCCCGGGACAGTTCTTTACGAGCAGTACTTC.

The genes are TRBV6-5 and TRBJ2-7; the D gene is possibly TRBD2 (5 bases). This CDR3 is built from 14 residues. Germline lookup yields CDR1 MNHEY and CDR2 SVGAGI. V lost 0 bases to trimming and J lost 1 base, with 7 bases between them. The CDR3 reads CASSYSRGSYEQYF. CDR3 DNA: TGTGCCAGCAGTTACTCTCGAGGGTCCTACGAGCAGTACTTC.

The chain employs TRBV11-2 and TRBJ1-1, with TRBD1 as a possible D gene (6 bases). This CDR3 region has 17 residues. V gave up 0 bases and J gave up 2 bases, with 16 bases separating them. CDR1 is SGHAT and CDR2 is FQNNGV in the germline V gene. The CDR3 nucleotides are TGTGCCAGCAGCTTAGATCCCCAGGGGCCACCTAACACTGAAGCTTTCTTT. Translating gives CASSLDPQGPPNTEAFF.

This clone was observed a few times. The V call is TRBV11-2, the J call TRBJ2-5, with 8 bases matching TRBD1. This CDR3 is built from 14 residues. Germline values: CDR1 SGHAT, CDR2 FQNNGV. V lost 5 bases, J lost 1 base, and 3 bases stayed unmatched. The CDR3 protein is CASSPTGVQETQYF. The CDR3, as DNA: TGTGCCAGCAGCCCGACAGGGGTCCAAGAGACCCAGTACTTC.

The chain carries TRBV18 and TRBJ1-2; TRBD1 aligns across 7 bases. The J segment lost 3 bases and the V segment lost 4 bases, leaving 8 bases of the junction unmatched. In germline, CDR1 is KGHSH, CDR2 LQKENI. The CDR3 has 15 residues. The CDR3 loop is CASSLSGTADYGYTF. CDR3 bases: TGTGCCAGCTCACTTTCCGGGACAGCAGACTATGGCTACACCTTC.

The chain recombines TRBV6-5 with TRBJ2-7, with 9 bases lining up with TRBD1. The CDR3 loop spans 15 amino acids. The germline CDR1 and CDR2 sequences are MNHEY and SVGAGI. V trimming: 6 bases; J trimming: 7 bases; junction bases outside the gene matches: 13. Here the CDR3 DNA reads TGTGCCAGCAGCCGCGACAGGGGGTCGTTCTGGGAGCAGTACTTC. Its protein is CASSRDRGSFWEQYF.

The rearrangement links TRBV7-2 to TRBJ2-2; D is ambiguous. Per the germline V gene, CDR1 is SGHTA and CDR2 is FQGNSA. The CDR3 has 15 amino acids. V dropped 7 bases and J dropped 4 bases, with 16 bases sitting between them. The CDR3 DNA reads TGTGCCAGCACCCGATTCGGAGTACTCACCGGGGAGCTGTTTTTT. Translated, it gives CASTRFGVLTGELFF.